The TCR beta chain described here comes from a study of CXCR3-negative and CXCR3-positive naive CD8 T cells. Overall study findings and caveats: Both of the naive subsets showed about the same high diversity, but memory CD8+ cells had much less.

Comment on this clonotype: Its antigen is not known.

With UMI labels, 5' RACE was used to prepare the TRB cDNA libraries. With the 5' RACE reads reprocessed, TCRdb shows one record per CDR3 protein and no DNA. This sample lists 150,000 or so distinct CDR3 sequences; its ten largest clones have 0.49%. Germline lookup yields CDR1 MDHEN and CDR2 SYDVKM. The CDR3 has 15 amino acids. V and J are TRBV28 and TRBJ2-3; TCRdb outputs TRBD1, but without DNA this stays unchecked. The clonotype originates from a human donor in good health. Some clones in this sample may be carry-over from other donors' samples. The sequencing sample was made of naive CXCR3- CD8+ T cells from blood. Subset indicated: CD45RO-CCR7+CD27+CD95- naive CD8+ T cells lacking CXCR3 (TNR3-). This CDR3 reads CASSSGDRPTDTQYF.